This TCR beta chain is drawn from a study of post-analysis software for immune sequencing data. Findings and limits, study-wide: Significantly lower normalized Chao1 diversity was found in patients with multiple sclerosis relative to controls. The study found TRBV5-6, TRBV5-1 and TRBV20-1 among four to six TRBV segments more frequent in patients than controls.

Prepared libraries of TCR beta cDNA carried unique molecular identifiers. A single record per CDR3 protein comes from TCRdb applying MiXCR to the PCR reads. This sample has hundreds of thousands of distinct CDR3 sequences, with about 27% found just once. This clonotype was detected a few times. Its antigen remains unidentified. The CDR3 has 12 amino acids. Per the germline V gene, CDR1 is DFQATT and CDR2 is SNEGSKA (reference sequence). V lost 4 bases and J 5 bases, leaving 6 bases between the germline ends. The rearrangement links TRBV20-1 to TRBJ1-6; no firm D call. Sequences were obtained from blood. This clonotype originated in a girl between 5 and 17 years old with multiple sclerosis. In DNA form, the CDR3 reads TGCAGTGCTAATAGAAATAATTCACCCCTCCACTTT. Amino acids: CSANRNNSPLHF.